Listed here is a single T cell receptor (beta chain). V shed 2 bases and J shed 11 bases, with 15 bases lying between them. CDR1 is MNHNS and CDR2 is SASEGT in the germline V gene. CDR3 size: 13 residues. Generated by immunoSEQ multiplex PCR, the TCRdb table keeps only in-frame clones and is missing some. This table holds 150,000 to 200,000 clones, around 95% found once. These data come from a study of control samples from healthy donors and cancer patients. Sequenced sample: blood. The chain joins TRBV6-1 to TRBJ1-1; D uncertain. The clonotype comes from a woman aged 40 to 49 in good health. The CDR3 DNA is TGTGCCAGCAGTGAATTCTCGGGATCGGGTGCTTTCTTT. Its protein is CASSEFSGSGAFF.